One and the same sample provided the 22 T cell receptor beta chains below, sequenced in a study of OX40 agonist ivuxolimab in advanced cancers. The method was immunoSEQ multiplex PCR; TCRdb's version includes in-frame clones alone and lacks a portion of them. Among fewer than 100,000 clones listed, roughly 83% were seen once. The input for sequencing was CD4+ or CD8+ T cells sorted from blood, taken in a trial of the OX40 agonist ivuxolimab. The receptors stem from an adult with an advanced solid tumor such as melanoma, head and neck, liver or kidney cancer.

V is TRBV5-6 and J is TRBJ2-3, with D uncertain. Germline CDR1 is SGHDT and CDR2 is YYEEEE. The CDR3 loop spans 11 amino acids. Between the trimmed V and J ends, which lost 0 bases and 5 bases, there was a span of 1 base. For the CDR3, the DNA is TGTGCCAGCAGCTTGGGAGATACGCAGTATTTT. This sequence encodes CASSLGDTQYF.

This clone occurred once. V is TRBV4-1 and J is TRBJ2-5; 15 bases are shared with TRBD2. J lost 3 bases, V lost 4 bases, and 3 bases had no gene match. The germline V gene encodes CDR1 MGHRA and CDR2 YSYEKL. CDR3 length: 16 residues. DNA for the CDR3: TGCGCCAGCAGCCCAGGACTAGCGGGAGGGAAAGAGACCCAGTACTTC. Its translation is CASSPGLAGGKETQYF.

This CDR3 reads CASRDSGQNIQYF. In nucleotides, the CDR3 is TGTGCCAGCAGAGACAGCGGCCAAAACATTCAGTACTTC. The chain is built from TRBV2 and TRBJ2-4; either TRBD1 or TRBD2 may supply D (5 bases each). Germline V gene lookup returns CDR1 SNHLY and CDR2 FYNNEI. Trimming left V 6 bases short and J 5 bases short, with 11 bases between. The CDR3 totals 13 residues.

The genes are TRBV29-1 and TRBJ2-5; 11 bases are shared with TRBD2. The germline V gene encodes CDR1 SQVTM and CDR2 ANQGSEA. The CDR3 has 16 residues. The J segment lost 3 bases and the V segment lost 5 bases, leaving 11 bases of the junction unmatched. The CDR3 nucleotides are TGCAGCGTTTGTAACTGGGCTAGCGGGAGGAAAGAGACCCAGTACTTC. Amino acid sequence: CSVCNWASGRKETQYF.

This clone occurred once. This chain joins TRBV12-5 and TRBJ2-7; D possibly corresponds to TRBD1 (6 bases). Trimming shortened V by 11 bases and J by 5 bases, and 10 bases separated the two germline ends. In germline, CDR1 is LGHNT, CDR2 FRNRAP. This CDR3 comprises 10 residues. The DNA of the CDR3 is TGTGCTGCAGGGGAACACGAGCAGTACTTC. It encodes CAAGEHEQYF.

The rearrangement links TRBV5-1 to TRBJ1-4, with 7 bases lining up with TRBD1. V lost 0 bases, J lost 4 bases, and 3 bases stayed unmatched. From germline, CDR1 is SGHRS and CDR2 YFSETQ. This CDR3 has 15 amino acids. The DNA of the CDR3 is TGCGCCAGCAGCTTGGAGACAGGGATTAATGAAAAACTGTTTTTT. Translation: CASSLETGINEKLFF.

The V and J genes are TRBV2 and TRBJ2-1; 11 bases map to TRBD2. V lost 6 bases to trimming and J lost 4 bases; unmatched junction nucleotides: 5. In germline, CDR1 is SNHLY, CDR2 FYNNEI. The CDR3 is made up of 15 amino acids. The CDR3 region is CASRVTSGTYNEQFF. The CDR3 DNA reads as TGTGCCAGCAGGGTGACTAGCGGGACGTACAATGAGCAGTTCTTC.

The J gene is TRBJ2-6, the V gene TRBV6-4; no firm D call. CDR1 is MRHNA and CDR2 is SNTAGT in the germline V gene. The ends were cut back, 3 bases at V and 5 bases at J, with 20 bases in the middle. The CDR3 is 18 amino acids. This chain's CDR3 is CASSESSTRQSRANVLTF. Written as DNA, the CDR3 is TGTGCCAGCAGTGAGAGTTCCACACGACAAAGTCGGGCCAACGTCCTGACTTTC.

The CDR3, as DNA: TGTGCCAGCAGCTTGGTGGGATACAATGAGCAGTTCTTC. This encodes CASSLVGYNEQFF. V usage is TRBV5-4 and J usage is TRBJ2-1; no clear D gene. CDR1 and CDR2 (germline): SGHNT, YYREEE (reference sequence). The length of the CDR3 is 13 residues. V dropped 0 bases and J dropped 4 bases, with 5 bases sitting between them.

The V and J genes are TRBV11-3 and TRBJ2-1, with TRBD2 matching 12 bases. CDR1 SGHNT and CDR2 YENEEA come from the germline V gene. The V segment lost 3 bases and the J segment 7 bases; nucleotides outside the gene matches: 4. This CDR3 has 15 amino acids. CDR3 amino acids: CASSFRLAGVNEQFF. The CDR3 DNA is TGTGCCAGCAGCTTCAGACTAGCGGGGGTTAATGAGCAGTTCTTC.

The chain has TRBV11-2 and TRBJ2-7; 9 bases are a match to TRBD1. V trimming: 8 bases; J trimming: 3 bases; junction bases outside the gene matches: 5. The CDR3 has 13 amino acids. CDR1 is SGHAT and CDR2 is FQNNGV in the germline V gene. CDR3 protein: CASRGQGSYEQYF. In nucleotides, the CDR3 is TGTGCCAGCCGCGGACAGGGGAGCTACGAGCAGTACTTC.

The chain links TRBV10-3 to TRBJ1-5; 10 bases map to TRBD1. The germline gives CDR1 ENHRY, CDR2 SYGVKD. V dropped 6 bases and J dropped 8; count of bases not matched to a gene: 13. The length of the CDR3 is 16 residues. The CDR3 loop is CAISGTGALGGEPQHF. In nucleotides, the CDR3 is TGTGCCATCAGCGGGACAGGGGCCCTAGGAGGGGAGCCCCAGCATTTT.

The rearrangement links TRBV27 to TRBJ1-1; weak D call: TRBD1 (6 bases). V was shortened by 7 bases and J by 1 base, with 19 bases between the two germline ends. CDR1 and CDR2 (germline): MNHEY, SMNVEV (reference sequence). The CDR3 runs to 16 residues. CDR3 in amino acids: CASTPGAGWGNTEAFF. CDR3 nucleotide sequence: TGTGCCAGCACCCCAGGGGCAGGGTGGGGGAACACTGAAGCTTTCTTT.

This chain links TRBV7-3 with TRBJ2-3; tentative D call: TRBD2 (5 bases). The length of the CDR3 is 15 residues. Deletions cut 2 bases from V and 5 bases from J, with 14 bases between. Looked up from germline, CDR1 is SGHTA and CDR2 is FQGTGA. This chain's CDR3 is CASSLEGYAKDTQYF. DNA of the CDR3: TGTGCCAGCAGCTTAGAGGGATATGCAAAAGATACGCAGTATTTT. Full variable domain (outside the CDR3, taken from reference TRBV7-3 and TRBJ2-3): GAGVSQTPSNKVTEKGKYVELRCDPISGHTALYWYRQSLGQGPEFLIYFQGTGAADDSGLPNDRFFAVRPEGSVSTLKIQRTERGDSAVYLCASSLEGYAKDTQYFGPGTRLTVL.

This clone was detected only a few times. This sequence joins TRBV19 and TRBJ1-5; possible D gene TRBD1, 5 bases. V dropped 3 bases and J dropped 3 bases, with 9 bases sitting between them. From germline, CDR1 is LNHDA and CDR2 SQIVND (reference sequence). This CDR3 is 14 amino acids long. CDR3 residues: CASSMSGHNQPQHF. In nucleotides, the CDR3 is TGTGCCAGTAGTATGTCGGGGCACAATCAGCCCCAGCATTTT.

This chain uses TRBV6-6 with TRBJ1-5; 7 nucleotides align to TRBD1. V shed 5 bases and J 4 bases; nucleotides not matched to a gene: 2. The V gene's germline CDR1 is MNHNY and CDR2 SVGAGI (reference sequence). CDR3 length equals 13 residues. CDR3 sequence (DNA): TGTGCCAGCAGTGTGGGACAGAATCAGCCCCAGCATTTT. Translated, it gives CASSVGQNQPQHF.

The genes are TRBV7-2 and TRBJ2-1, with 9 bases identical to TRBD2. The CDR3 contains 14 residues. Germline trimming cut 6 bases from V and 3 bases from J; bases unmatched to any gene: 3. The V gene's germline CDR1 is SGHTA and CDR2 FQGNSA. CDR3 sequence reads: CASSSSGVYNEQFF. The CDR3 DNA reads TGTGCCAGCAGTTCTAGCGGGGTCTACAATGAGCAGTTCTTC.

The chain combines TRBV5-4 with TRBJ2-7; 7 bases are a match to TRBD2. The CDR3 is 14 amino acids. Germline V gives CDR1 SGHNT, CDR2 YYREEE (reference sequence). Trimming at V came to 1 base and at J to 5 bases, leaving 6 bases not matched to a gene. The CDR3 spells CASSLRGRAHEQYF. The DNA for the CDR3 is TGTGCCAGCAGCTTGAGAGGGAGGGCCCACGAGCAGTACTTC.

CDR3 sequence: CASSGGRGGYEQYF. DNA of the CDR3: TGTGCCAGTAGTGGGGGCAGGGGAGGCTACGAGCAGTACTTC. V usage is TRBV19 and J usage is TRBJ2-7; possibly TRBD1 or TRBD2 for D (6 bases each). The CDR3 is made up of 14 amino acids. Per the germline V gene, CDR1 is LNHDA and CDR2 is SQIVND (reference sequence). The ends were cut back, 5 bases at V and 3 bases at J, with 14 bases in the middle.

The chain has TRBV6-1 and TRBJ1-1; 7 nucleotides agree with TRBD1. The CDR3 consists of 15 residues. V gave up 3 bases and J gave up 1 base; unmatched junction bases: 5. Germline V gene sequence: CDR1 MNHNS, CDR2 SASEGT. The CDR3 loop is CASSDQGQPNTEAFF. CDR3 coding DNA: TGTGCCAGCAGTGACCAGGGACAGCCGAACACTGAAGCTTTCTTT.

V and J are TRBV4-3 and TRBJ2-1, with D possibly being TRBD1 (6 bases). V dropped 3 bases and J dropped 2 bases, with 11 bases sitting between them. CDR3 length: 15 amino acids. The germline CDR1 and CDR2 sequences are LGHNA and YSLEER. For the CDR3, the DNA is TGCGCCAGCAGCCAGAAGACAGGAGCCTACAATGAGCAGTTCTTC. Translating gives CASSQKTGAYNEQFF.

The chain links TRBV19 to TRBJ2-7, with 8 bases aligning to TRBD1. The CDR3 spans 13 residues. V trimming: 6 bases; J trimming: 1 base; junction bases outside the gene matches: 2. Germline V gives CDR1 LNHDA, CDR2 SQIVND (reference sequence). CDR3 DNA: TGTGCCAGTAGCAGACAGGGGTCCTACGAGCAGTACTTC. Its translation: CASSRQGSYEQYF.